This record concerns one TCR beta chain sequence. Its specificity is not known. Patients with a history of autoimmune disease or on systemic immunosuppression were excluded. The data belong to a study of OX40 agonist ivuxolimab in advanced cancers. Study details: From 23 to 79 years was the age range, with a mean of around 56 years, and over 70% were male. Partial responses occurred in three patients (one hepatocellular carcinoma, two cutaneous melanoma).

Data came from immunoSEQ multiplex PCR; TCRdb stores just in-frame clones and leaves some out. The sample records approximately 79,000 clones, roughly nine tenths being singletons. Study-wide points: CD4+ and CD8+ blood T cells expanded clonally by week 6 at 0.1 to 3.0 mg/kg.

This TCR was recovered from an adult with an advanced solid tumor such as melanoma, head and neck, liver or kidney cancer. Here the sequenced sample was CD4+ or CD8+ T cells sorted from blood, taken in a trial of the OX40 agonist ivuxolimab.

In DNA, the CDR3 is TGTGCCAGCAGCCTTGTCCGACAGGGGGTCTATGGCTACACCTTC. The encoded protein is CASSLVRQGVYGYTF. The chain carries TRBV7-2 and TRBJ1-2, with 9 bases that match TRBD1. Germline assignment: CDR1 SGHTA and CDR2 FQGNSA. This CDR3 region has 15 residues. V shed 5 bases and J 4 bases; nucleotides not matched to a gene: 8. Full variable domain (rest looked up from reference TRBV7-2 and TRBJ1-2): GAGVSQSPSNKVTEKGKDVELRCDPISGHTALYWYRQSLGQGLEFLIYFQGNSAPDKSGLPSDRFSAERTGGSVSTLTIQRTQQEDSAVYLCASSLVRQGVYGYTFGSGTRLTVV.